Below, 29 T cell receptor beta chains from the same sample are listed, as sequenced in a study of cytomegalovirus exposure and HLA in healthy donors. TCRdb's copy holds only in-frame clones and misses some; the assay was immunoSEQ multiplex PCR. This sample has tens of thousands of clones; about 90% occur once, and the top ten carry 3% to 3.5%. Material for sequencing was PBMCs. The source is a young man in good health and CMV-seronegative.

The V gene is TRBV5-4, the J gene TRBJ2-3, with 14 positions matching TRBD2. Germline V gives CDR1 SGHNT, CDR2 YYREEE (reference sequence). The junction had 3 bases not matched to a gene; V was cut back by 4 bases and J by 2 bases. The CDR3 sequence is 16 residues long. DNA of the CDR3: TGTGCCAGCAGCCGGGGACTAGCGGGAGTCACAGATACGCAGTATTTT. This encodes CASSRGLAGVTDTQYF.

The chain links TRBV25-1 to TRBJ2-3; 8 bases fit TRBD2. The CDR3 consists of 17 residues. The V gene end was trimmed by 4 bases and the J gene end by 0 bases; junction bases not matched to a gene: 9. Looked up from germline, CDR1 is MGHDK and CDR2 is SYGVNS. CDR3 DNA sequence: TGTGCCAGCAGTGCCGAAGCGGGGGCGGCTAGCACAGATACGCAGTATTTT. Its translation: CASSAEAGAASTDTQYF.

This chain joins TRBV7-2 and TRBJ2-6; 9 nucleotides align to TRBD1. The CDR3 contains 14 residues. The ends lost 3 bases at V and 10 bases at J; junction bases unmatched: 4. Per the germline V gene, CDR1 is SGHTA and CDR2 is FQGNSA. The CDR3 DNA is TGTGCCAGCAGCTTTCGGACAGGGGTTAACGTCCTGACTTTC. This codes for CASSFRTGVNVLTF.

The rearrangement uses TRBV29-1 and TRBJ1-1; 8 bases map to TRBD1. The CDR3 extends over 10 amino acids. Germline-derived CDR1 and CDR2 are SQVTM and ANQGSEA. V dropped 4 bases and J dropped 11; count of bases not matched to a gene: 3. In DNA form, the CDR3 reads TGCAGCGTTGCGGACAGGGATGCTTTCTTT. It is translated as CSVADRDAFF.

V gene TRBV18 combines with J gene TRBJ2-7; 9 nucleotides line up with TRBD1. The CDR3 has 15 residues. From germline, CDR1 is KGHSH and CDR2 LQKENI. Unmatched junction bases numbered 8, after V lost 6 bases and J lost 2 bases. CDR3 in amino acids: CASSSPGQGAYEQYF. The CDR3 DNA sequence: TGTGCCAGCTCGTCTCCGGGACAGGGAGCCTACGAGCAGTACTTC.

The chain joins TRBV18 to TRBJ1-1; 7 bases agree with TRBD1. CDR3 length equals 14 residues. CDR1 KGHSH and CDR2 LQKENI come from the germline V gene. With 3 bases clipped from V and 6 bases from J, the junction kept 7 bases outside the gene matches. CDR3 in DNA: TGTGCCAGCTCACCGACGACAGGGTCGGCTGAAGCTTTCTTT. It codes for CASSPTTGSAEAFF.

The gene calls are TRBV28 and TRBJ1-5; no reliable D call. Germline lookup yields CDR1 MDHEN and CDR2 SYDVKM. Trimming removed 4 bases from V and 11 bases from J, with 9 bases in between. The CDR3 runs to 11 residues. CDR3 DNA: TGTGCCAGCAGTTCCCCCTCGGCCCAGCATTTT. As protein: CASSSPSAQHF.

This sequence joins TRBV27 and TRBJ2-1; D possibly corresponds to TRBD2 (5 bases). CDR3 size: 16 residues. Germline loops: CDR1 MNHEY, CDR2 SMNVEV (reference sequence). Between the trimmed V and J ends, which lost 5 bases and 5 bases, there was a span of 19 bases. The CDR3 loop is CASSPEIGSWDNEQFF. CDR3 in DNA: TGTGCCAGCAGTCCAGAGATAGGGAGTTGGGACAATGAGCAGTTCTTC.

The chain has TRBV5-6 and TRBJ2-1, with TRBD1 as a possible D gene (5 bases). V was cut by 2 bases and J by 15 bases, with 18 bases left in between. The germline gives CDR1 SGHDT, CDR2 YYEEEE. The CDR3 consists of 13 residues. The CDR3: CASSFRDSGSGFF. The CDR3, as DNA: TGTGCCAGCAGCTTCAGGGATTCCGGGTCGGGGTTCTTC.

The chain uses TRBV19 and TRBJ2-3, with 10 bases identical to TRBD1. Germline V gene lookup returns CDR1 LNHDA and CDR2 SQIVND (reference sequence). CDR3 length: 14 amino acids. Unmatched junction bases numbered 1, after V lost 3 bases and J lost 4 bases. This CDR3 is CASSIDRGPDTQYF. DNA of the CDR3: TGTGCCAGTAGTATCGACAGGGGGCCAGATACGCAGTATTTT.

CDR3 amino acids: CASTPGGGSYEQYF. CDR3 DNA: TGTGCCAGCACCCCTGGAGGGGGCAGCTACGAGCAGTACTTC. The gene calls are TRBV7-8 and TRBJ2-7; D might be TRBD1 (7 bases). The V end lost 7 bases, the J end lost 3 bases, and 16 bases lay between the germline ends. The length of the CDR3 is 14 residues. CDR1 and CDR2 from the germline V gene are SGHVS and FQNEAQ. The complete variable domain, with remaining parts taken from reference TRBV7-8 and TRBJ2-7, reads GAGVSQSPRYKVAKRGQDVALRCDPISGHVSLFWYQQALGQGPEFLTYFQNEAQLDKSGLPSDRFFAERPEGSVSTLKIQRTQQEDSAVYLCASTPGGGSYEQYFGPGTRLTVT.

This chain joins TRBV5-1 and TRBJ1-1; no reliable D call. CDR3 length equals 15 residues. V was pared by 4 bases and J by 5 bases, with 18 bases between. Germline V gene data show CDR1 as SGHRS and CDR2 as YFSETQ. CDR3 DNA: TGCGCCAGCAGCGTGGGGTCACTGGAGAGGACTGAAGCTTTCTTT. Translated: CASSVGSLERTEAFF. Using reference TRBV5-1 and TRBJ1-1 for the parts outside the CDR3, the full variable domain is KAGVTQTPRYLIKTRGQQVTLSCSPISGHRSVSWYQQTPGQGLQFLFEYFSETQRNKGNFPGRFSGRQFSNSRSEMNVSTLELGDSALYLCASSVGSLERTEAFFGQGTRLTVV.

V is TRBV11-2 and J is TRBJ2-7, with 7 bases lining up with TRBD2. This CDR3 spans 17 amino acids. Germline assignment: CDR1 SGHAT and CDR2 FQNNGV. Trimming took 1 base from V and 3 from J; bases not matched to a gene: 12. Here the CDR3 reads CASSLVGRRLAHYEQYF. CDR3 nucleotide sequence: TGTGCCAGCAGCTTAGTAGGGCGCCGACTAGCTCACTACGAGCAGTACTTC.

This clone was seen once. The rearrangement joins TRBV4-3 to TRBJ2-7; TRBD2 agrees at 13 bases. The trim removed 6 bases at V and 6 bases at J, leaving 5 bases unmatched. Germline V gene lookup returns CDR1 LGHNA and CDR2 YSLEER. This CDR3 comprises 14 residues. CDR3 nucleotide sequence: TGCGCCAGCAGTCAGGGACTAGCGGGACTCGAGCAGTACTTC. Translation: CASSQGLAGLEQYF.

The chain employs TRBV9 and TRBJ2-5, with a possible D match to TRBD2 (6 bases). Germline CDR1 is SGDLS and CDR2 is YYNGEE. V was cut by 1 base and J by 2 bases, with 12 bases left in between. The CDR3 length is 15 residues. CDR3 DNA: TGTGCCAGCAGCGTATTTGGGACTCCACAAGAGACCCAGTACTTC. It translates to CASSVFGTPQETQYF.

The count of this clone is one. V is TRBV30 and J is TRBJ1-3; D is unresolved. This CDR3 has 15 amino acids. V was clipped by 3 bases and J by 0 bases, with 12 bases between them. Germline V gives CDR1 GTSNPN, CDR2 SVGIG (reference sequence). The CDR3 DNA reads TGTGCCTGGAGGGGGTCTGGGAGCTCTGGAAACACCATATATTTT. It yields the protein CAWRGSGSSGNTIYF.

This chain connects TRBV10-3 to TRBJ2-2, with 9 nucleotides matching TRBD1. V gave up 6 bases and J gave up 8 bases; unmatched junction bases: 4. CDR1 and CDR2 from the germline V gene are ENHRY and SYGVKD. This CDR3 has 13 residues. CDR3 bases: TGTGCCATCAGGGACAGGGGTTCGGGGGAGCTGTTTTTT. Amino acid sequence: CAIRDRGSGELFF.

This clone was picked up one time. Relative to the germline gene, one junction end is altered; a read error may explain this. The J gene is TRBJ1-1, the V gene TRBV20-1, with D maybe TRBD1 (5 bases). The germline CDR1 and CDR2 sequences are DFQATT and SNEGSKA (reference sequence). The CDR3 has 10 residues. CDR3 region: CSARVGPPIF. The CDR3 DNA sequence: TGCAGTGCCAGGGTAGGGCCGCCAATCTTT.

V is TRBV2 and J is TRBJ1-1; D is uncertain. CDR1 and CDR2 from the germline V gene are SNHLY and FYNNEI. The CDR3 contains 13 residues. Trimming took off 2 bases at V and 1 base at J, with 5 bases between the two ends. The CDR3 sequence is CASSEIQNTEAFF. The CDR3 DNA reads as TGTGCCAGCAGTGAAATCCAGAACACTGAAGCTTTCTTT.

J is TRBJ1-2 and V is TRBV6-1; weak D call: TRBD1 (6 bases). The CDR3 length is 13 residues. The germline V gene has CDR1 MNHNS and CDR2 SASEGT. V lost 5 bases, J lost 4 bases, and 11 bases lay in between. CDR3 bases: TGTGCCAGCAGTTCGGACAGATTCTATGGCTACACCTTC. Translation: CASSSDRFYGYTF.

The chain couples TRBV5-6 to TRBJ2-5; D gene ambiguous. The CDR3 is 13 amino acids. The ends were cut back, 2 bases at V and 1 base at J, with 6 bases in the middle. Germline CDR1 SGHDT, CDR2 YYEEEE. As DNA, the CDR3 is TGTGCCAGCAGCTTAGACATCCAAGAGACCCAGTACTTC. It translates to CASSLDIQETQYF.

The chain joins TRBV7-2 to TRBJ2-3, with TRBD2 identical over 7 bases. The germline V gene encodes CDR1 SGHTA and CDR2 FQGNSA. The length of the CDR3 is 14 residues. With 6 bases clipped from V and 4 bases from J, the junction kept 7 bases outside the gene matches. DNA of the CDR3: TGTGCCAGCAGGCCTGGGGGGAGGGCAGATACGCAGTATTTT. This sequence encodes CASRPGGRADTQYF.

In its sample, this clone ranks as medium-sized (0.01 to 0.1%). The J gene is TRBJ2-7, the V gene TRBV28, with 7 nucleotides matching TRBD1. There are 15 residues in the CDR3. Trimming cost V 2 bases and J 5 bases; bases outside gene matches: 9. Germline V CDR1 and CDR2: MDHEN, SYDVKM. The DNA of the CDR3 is TGTGCCAGCAGTTTAGGGACAGCTCCTGCCCACGAGCAGTACTTC. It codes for CASSLGTAPAHEQYF.

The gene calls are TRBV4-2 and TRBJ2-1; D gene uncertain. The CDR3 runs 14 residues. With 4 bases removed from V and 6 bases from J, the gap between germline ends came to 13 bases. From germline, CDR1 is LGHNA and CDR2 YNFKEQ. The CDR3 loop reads CASSLVRGVNEQFF. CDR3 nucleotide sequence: TGTGCCAGCAGCCTGGTCCGAGGTGTCAATGAGCAGTTCTTC.

CDR3: CASSSGDGTSKQYF. CDR3 nucleotide sequence: TGTGCCAGCAGTTCCGGGGATGGGACTAGCAAGCAGTACTTC. The V and J genes are TRBV28 and TRBJ2-7; TRBD2 aligns across 9 bases. With 4 bases clipped from V and 8 bases from J, the junction kept 9 bases outside the gene matches. The CDR3 runs 14 residues. CDR1 MDHEN and CDR2 SYDVKM come from the germline V gene.

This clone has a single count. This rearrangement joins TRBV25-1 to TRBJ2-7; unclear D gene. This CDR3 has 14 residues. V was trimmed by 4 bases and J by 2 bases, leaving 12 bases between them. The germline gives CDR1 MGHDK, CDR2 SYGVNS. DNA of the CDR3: TGTGCCAGCAGTGGCTACGAACCCCCCTACGAGCAGTACTTC. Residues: CASSGYEPPYEQYF.

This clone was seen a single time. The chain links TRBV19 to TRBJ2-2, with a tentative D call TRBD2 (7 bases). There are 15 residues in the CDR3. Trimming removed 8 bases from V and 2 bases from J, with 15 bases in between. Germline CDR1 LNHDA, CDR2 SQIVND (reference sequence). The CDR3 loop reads CASGGDTINTGELFF. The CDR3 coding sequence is TGTGCCAGTGGGGGGGACACGATAAACACCGGGGAGCTGTTTTTT.

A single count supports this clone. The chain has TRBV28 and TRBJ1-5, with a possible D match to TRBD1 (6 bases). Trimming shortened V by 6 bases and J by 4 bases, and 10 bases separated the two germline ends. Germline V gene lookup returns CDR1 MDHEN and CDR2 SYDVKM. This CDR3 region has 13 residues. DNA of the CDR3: TGTGCCAGCAGACAGGGTTGGAATCAGCCCCAGCATTTT. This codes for CASRQGWNQPQHF.

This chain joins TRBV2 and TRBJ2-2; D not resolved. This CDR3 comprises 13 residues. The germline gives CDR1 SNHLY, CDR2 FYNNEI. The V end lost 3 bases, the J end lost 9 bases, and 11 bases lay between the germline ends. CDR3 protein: CASSESSLRELFF. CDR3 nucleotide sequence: TGTGCCAGCAGTGAGTCGTCCCTAAGGGAGCTGTTTTTT.